This T cell receptor (beta chain) stems from a study of cytomegalovirus exposure and HLA in healthy donors (TCRdb year 2017). In the study overall: In an earlier analysis of 587 of the donors, roughly 300 Gb of sequence data and about 110 million unique TCR beta sequences from about 179 million T cells were reported. An early release covering some 640 HLA-typed donors comprised roughly 300 gigabases of sequencing data and approximately 85 million unique TCR sequences. The genetic ancestry cluster associated with self-reported Caucasian donors included about 81% of the roughly 360 genotyped donors. The study aimed to test whether cataloging public T cell receptors could reveal signatures of past pathogen exposure. Using immunosequencing, the study profiled T cell repertoires from 550 to 750 subjects and related those repertoires to cytomegalovirus serostatus. In addition to the first cohort of roughly 670 subjects, a separate validation cohort of about 120 different subjects was used. To predict cytomegalovirus infection status, the study brought together high-throughput TCR immunosequencing, statistical association of individual TCRs with disease status, and machine learning. A later analysis re-analyzed previously published TCR beta repertoires from about 730 donors and added high-resolution HLA genotyping to study TCR occurrence patterns. In the later analysis, no new phenotypic data were used to find candidate immune exposures; instead, reliance was placed on TCR beta sequences and their occurrence across donors. To decide whether each TCR beta V gene segment behaved as functional or pseudogenic, an earlier analysis of 587 of the donors relied on high-throughput TCR beta sequencing. Donor age, sex, ethnicity and CMV serostatus were compiled together with the repertoire data. Genome-wide SNP genotypes for about 65% of the roughly 670 donors were used in a later genetic analysis, which treated that subset as a discovery cohort. All discovery cohort repertoires had been generated on a single sequencing platform. Both class I and class II loci were covered by HLA typing, at four-digit resolution. The number of donors typed differed by locus, with 629-630 for A, B, C, DRB1 and DQB1, roughly 520 for DQA1, 600 to 610 for DPA1, and around 450 for DPB1. Because of strong linkage in the cohort, roughly five DR-DQ haplotypes were treated as single units for association and clustering. Across around 400 genotyped donors of the cohort, an average of approximately 240,000 unique TCR beta nucleotide sequences per donor were sequenced, and roughly 20% of those sequences were non-productive. Results the study describes overall, beyond this receptor: When HLA alleles, especially DR and DQ, strongly co-occurred, TCR associations were difficult to assign to individual alleles. In a later analysis, the rate of TCR association differed among HLA loci, with DRB1 alleles having the most associated TCRs and HLA-C alleles having the fewest. Compared with equally common non-associated chains, HLA-associated TCR beta chains in a later analysis were more clonally expanded and had lower generation probabilities. A few of the identified cytomegalovirus-associated TCR beta chains were confirmed in vitro to be specific for cytomegalovirus antigens. A later genetic analysis reported fewer N-insertions in productive TCRs among donors in an Asian-associated ancestry cluster than the roughly 650-donor mean. An earlier analysis of around 600 of the donors showed that most TCR beta V segments appeared in productive rearrangements either about 90% or about 30% of the time, which broadly matched IMGT annotations. Because HLA typing was unavailable for some donors at each locus, only the typed subset was used in association tests. While some public TCRs were present in many individuals, most TCR sequences turned up only very rarely across donors. A later analysis reported that several top co-occurrence clusters appeared linked to parvovirus B19, influenza, CMV and Epstein-Barr virus. The presence/absence analyses assumed that sequencing depth was roughly uniform across donors, and that assumption may not be true. It was suggested by the authors that the approach could potentially be generalized to other disease states and immunological phenotypes. The study listed 150 to 200 TCR beta chains as associated with cytomegalovirus. According to a later analysis, most CMV-associated TCR beta chains appeared to be HLA-restricted, and the HLA associations seemed to be driven largely by CMV exposure. Some IMGT-functional V segments, including TRBV6-2 and TRBV6-3, could not be distinguished by the 87-base-pair reads and were therefore excluded. This cohort had only TCR beta chains sequenced, and the lack of alpha or paired-chain data limited which features could be detected. A further reported finding was that TCR beta sequences accurately predicted the HLA-A and HLA-B alleles for most subjects in the first cohort. Linkage disequilibrium might explain the correlated functional status among segregating V segments, but an unknown experimental factor could not be excluded. The earlier analysis of a few hundred of the donors excluded around 17 rarely observed V segments, including chromosome 9 orphons, because counts were too low. The sequencing pipeline was judged likely to have produced a cluster of highly shared sequence variants as a technical artifact. For the cohort, immune exposure information was limited to CMV serostatus. In both the original and validation cohorts, the classifier was reported to diagnose cytomegalovirus status with high specificity and sensitivity. A later analysis associated about 16,000 TCR beta sequences with specific HLA alleles at a false discovery rate of 0.05. A later genetic analysis associated a missense DCLRE1C variant with V-gene and J-gene trimming of TCR beta chains, and an independent cohort replicated the association.

Comments on this clone: Its antigen is not yet known. No much larger clone is present one base from it, and per-base qualities are unavailable.

In total, 500 to 700 healthy bone marrow donors made up the cohort. At the time of sampling, all cohort members were nominally healthy, though unrecorded immune exposures were likely present. The donor was CMV seropositive and was included in the group of 250 to 350 seropositive cohort members. A peripheral blood sample was collected from each donor, and TCR beta sequencing was performed on peripheral blood mononuclear cells. Genomic DNA extraction from the blood cell samples was performed with the Qiagen DNeasy Blood Extraction Kit. The library was built by means of the immunoSEQ multiplex PCR assay. For the multiplex PCR, a mixture combining 60 forward primers for TCR Vbeta segments and 13 reverse primers for TCR Jbeta segments was used. Amplification of the CDR3 region of rearranged TCR beta genes was performed with a multiplex PCR assay on genomic DNA. The amplified TCR beta libraries were sequenced on the Illumina HiSeq System as 87-base-pair reads. The study's own analysis went as follows. A later analysis counted around 72 million unique TCR beta chains across the 670 or so repertoires, and some 11 million of these chains were shared by at least two donors. To remove PCR and sequencing errors, raw reads were error-corrected and collapsed into unique sequences using a nearest-neighbor algorithm that merged closely related sequences. CDR3 sequences were aligned to IMGT reference sequences to assign V, D and J gene segments. For a sequence to be retained, a match of at least six nucleotides to both a V gene segment and a J gene segment was required. A rearrangement counted as productive if the CDR3 had no stop codons and remained in frame with V and J, and every other rearrangement counted as non-productive. Following IMGT convention, CDR3 was defined as the stretch from the second conserved V-encoded cysteine to the conserved J-encoded phenylalanine. In an earlier analysis of approximately 590 of the donors, sequences lacking an unambiguous match to a single V gene segment were excluded. In an earlier analysis of a few hundred of the donors, V segments were called functional above 56.7% productive rearrangements and were called segregating when the between-donor standard deviation exceeded 5%. A statistical classification framework was developed to diagnose cytomegalovirus status using the catalog of TCR beta chain sequences. In a later analysis, TCR nucleotide sequences were compared against IMGT/GENE-DB human TR gene sequences so that V and J genes could be assigned. The TCRdist pipeline was used in a later analysis to assign CDR3 sequences and most-parsimonious VDJ recombination scenarios. A later analysis defined each TCR beta chain by its CDR3 amino acid sequence plus V-gene family, and excluded reads lacking a unique V-gene family. To address suspected cross-contamination and a sequencing artifact, a later analysis removed a few hundred highly shared, low-generation-probability nucleotide sequences. For each public chain, a later analysis derived a clonal expansion index from normalized ranks of inferred template counts within each repertoire. Generation probabilities in a later analysis came from a VDJ recombination model fitted to out-of-frame rearrangements, and those results were checked against IGoR. In a later analysis, TCR-TCR, TCR-HLA and TCR-CMV co-occurrence was scored with hypergeometric tests, and a repertoire-size bias correction was applied to TCR pairs. False discovery rates were estimated in a later analysis by permuting HLA or CMV assignments 20 times. In a later analysis, co-occurring TCRs were grouped with DBSCAN, and TCRdist sequence similarity was added when clustering was performed within HLA-allele-positive subsets. Co-occurrence clustering excluded repertoires with fewer than 30,000 or more than 120,000 public chains, plus five with anomalous nucleotide sharing. TCRdb obtained this table from immuneACCESS and retained in-frame rearrangements with V and J assigned. These tables miss some clones; where compared with another copy, unresolved V genes account for less than half of the shortfall, and the remainder is unexplained. V and J calls and clone size are given by that table; D and trimming were obtained from the DNA. This sample is represented by approximately 92,000 clones; about four fifths of them were singletons. Approximately 4.2% of the sample goes to the ten largest clones.

The CDR3, from cysteine to phenylalanine, totals 13 residues. Only CDR3 DNA is held: 39 bases, read in frame from base 1. At the junction V is shortened by 4 bases and J by 6 bases, with 13 bases in between. CDR1 and CDR2, looked up from the germline V gene (reference sequence), are MNHNY and SVGAGI. This TCR was sampled from a woman in her sixties or seventies in good health and CMV-seropositive. Sequences were obtained from PBMCs. This sequence uses TRBV6-6 and TRBJ2-7; D gene: possibly TRBD2, on 5 matching bases. In nucleotide form, the sequence is TGTGCCAGCAGTTCAGCGGACGTCTCCGAGCAGTACTTC. It translates as CASSSADVSEQYF.